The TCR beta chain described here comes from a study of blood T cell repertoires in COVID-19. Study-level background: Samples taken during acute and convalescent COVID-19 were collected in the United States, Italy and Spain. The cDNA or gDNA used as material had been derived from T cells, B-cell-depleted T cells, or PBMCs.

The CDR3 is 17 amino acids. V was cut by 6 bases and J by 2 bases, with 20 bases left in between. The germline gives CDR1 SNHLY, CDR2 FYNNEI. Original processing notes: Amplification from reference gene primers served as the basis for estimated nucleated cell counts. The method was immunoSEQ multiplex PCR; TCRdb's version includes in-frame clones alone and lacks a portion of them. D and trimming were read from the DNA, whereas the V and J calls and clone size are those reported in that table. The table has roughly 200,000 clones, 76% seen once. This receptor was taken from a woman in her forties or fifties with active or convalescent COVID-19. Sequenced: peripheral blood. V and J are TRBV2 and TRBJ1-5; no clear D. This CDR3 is CASRAGGSVGGNQPQHF. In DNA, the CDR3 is TGTGCCAGCAGAGCCGGAGGATCGGTTGGGGGCAATCAGCCCCAGCATTTT.